Below are 24 T cell receptor beta chains sequenced from a single sample in a study of blood T cell repertoires in COVID-19. Sequencing was performed with immunoSEQ multiplex PCR; in TCRdb, only in-frame clones are kept and a portion is missing. The table has a few hundred thousand clones, approximately 89% seen once. Specimen: peripheral blood. Every receptor here comes from a man between 35 and 55 years old who had recovered from COVID-19.

This clone is a singleton in its sample. The V gene is TRBV7-8, the J gene TRBJ2-1; 10 nucleotides agree with TRBD1. Germline CDR1 is SGHVS and CDR2 is FQNEAQ. V shed 8 bases and J 7 bases; nucleotides not matched to a gene: 5. The CDR3 is 13 amino acids. CDR3: CASLGQGPNEQFF. The CDR3 DNA reads TGTGCCAGCCTGGGACAGGGGCCAAATGAGCAGTTCTTC.

This sequence joins TRBV5-6 and TRBJ2-3; perhaps TRBD2 as D (6 bases). Trimming took off 4 bases at V and 1 base at J, with 10 bases between the two ends. The germline gives CDR1 SGHDT, CDR2 YYEEEE. This CDR3 is 14 amino acids long. CDR3 DNA: TGTGCCAGCAGCCCTAGCGACCGCACAGATACGCAGTATTTT. It yields the protein CASSPSDRTDTQYF.

The CDR3 DNA reads as TGTGCCAGCTCACCAGGGCAGGGACAAGAGACCCAGTACTTC. It translates to CASSPGQGQETQYF. The V and J genes are TRBV18 and TRBJ2-5, with TRBD1 as a possible D gene (5 bases). The V gene lost 2 bases and the J gene lost 2 bases, with 9 bases spanning the gap. The CDR3 extends over 14 amino acids. Germline values: CDR1 KGHSH, CDR2 LQKENI.

This chain joins TRBV14 and TRBJ2-3, with 7 bases identical to TRBD2. V dropped 5 bases and J dropped 0; count of bases not matched to a gene: 8. This CDR3 region has 16 residues. CDR1 is SGHDN, CDR2 FVKESK, per germline. The DNA for the CDR3 is TGTGCCAGCAGCATACTAGCGCAGATTAGCACAGATACGCAGTATTTT. This encodes CASSILAQISTDTQYF.

The chain recombines TRBV19 with TRBJ2-2, with 8 bases matching TRBD1. Germline trimming cut 7 bases from V and 5 bases from J; bases unmatched to any gene: 12. The CDR3 spans 16 residues. Germline assignment: CDR1 LNHDA and CDR2 SQIVND (reference sequence). CDR3 DNA: TGTGCCAGTAAAACCTCGGGACAGGTGGGGACCGGGGAGCTGTTTTTT. Residues: CASKTSGQVGTGELFF.

This chain links TRBV21-1 with TRBJ2-7; TRBD1, as called in the table, went unchecked against the DNA. TRBV21-1 is a documented pseudogene. The CDR3 spans 16 residues. The CDR3, as DNA: TGTGCCAGCAGCAAAACTACCGGGACAGGGACCTACGAGCAGTACTTC. This gives the protein CASSKTTGTGTYEQYF.

The J gene is TRBJ1-6, the V gene TRBV6-2 or TRBV6-3; D unresolved. The CDR3 covers 13 residues. The V gene lost 4 bases and the J gene lost 7 bases, with 8 bases spanning the gap. The germline V gene encodes CDR1 MNHEY and CDR2 SVGEGT. CDR3 coding DNA: TGTGCCAGCAGTTCAGTCCCGAATTCACCCCTCCACTTT. Its translation: CASSSVPNSPLHF.

With respect to this clone: The identical CDR3 is also encoded by other nucleotide sequences in the sample. The rearrangement uses TRBV7-2 and TRBJ1-1; D call uncertain. The CDR3 consists of 14 residues. The V end was cut by 1 base, the J end by 0 bases, with 6 bases between. Germline lookup yields CDR1 SGHTA and CDR2 FQGNSA. Written as DNA, the CDR3 is TGTGCCAGCAGCTTAGGAGGGATGAACACTGAAGCTTTCTTT. Translating gives CASSLGGMNTEAFF.

This chain joins TRBV7-8 and TRBJ1-1, with D hard to call. This CDR3 spans 14 amino acids. CDR1 is SGHVS, CDR2 FQNEAQ, per germline. V was shortened by 5 bases and J by 6 bases, with 16 bases between the two germline ends. The CDR3 DNA sequence: TGTGCCAGCAGCCGCGGACTACCAAGGGCTGAAGCTTTCTTT. It encodes CASSRGLPRAEAFF.

This clone was detected a few times. The V and J genes are TRBV7-2 and TRBJ2-3; no clear D gene. Trimming cost V 5 bases and J 6 bases, with 15 bases left between them. This CDR3 spans 14 amino acids. The germline CDR1 and CDR2 sequences are SGHTA and FQGNSA. In DNA form, the CDR3 reads TGTGCCAGCAGCCCTCCCCCAAGCCGCGATACGCAGTATTTT. Its protein is CASSPPPSRDTQYF.

The chain combines TRBV6-6 with TRBJ1-3; no definite D call. Germline-derived CDR1 and CDR2 are MNHNY and SVGAGI (reference sequence). V shed 6 bases and J shed 2 bases, with 17 bases lying between them. The CDR3 consists of 16 residues. The CDR3 reads CASRPHGESAGNTIYF. The CDR3 coding sequence is TGTGCCAGCAGACCGCATGGGGAGAGTGCTGGAAACACCATATATTTT.

V and J are TRBV6-2 or TRBV6-3 and TRBJ2-3; TRBD2 agrees at 12 bases. J gave up 0 bases and V 0 bases, and 10 bases lay outside the gene matches. The germline V gene encodes CDR1 MNHEY and CDR2 SVGEGT. The CDR3 has 20 residues. CDR3 residues: CASSYSIETSGSVSTDTQYF. CDR3 sequence (DNA): TGTGCCAGCAGTTACTCGATAGAGACTAGCGGGAGTGTTAGCACAGATACGCAGTATTTT.

This clone came up many times. This rearrangement joins TRBV10-3 to TRBJ1-2; D possibly corresponds to TRBD1 (6 bases). The V end was cut by 7 bases, the J end by 5 bases, with 17 bases between. Germline CDR1 reads ENHRY; CDR2 reads SYGVKD. This CDR3 has 14 residues. CDR3 amino acids: CAITDTGGGYGYTF. The CDR3 bases are TGTGCCATCACCGACACGGGAGGGGGGTATGGCTACACCTTC.

This sequence joins TRBV3-1 (or the pseudogene TRBV3-2) and TRBJ2-1; 7 bases agree with TRBD2. Germline V gene sequence: CDR1 LGHDT, CDR2 YNNKEL (reference sequence). Germline trimming cut 6 bases from V and 1 base from J; bases unmatched to any gene: 3. This CDR3 has 14 amino acids. CDR3 bases: TGTGCCAGCAGGGGGGGGAATTCCTACAATGAGCAGTTCTTC. Its translation: CASRGGNSYNEQFF.

The J gene is TRBJ2-7, the V gene TRBV4-1; 7 bases fit TRBD1. Germline lookup yields CDR1 MGHRA and CDR2 YSYEKL. The CDR3 loop spans 16 amino acids. V shed 0 bases and J 0 bases; nucleotides not matched to a gene: 5. CDR3 amino acids: CASSQDRGTASYEQYF. As DNA, the CDR3 is TGCGCCAGCAGCCAAGATCGAGGGACAGCCTCCTACGAGCAGTACTTC.

The V gene is TRBV7-9, the J gene TRBJ2-6; 7 bases map to TRBD2. Germline assignment: CDR1 SEHNR and CDR2 FQNEAQ (reference sequence). This CDR3 is 17 amino acids long. V lost 1 base and J lost 2; bases outside the gene matches: 5. CDR3 DNA sequence: TGTGCCAGCAGCTTAGTCGGGGGGTCGGCTGGGGCCAACGTCCTGACTTTC. Protein: CASSLVGGSAGANVLTF.

The chain combines TRBV10-3 with TRBJ2-3, with D perhaps matching TRBD1 (6 bases). The CDR3 consists of 13 residues. Germline V gives CDR1 ENHRY, CDR2 SYGVKD. The V gene lost 11 bases and the J gene lost 6 bases, with 18 bases spanning the gap. The CDR3 protein is CAVGTHTGDTQYF. CDR3 in DNA: TGTGCCGTCGGGACACATACCGGGGATACGCAGTATTTT.

This chain joins TRBV7-2 and TRBJ2-3, with 11 bases fitting TRBD2. V shed 5 bases, J shed 4 bases, and the junction held 8 bases outside the gene matches. Germline CDR1 and CDR2: SGHTA and FQGNSA. The CDR3 covers 16 residues. The CDR3, as DNA: TGTGCCAGCAGCCTTTTAGCGGGGGGGCTTTCAGATACGCAGTATTTT. Protein: CASSLLAGGLSDTQYF. The whole variable domain, filled in from reference TRBV7-2 and TRBJ2-3, reads GAGVSQSPSNKVTEKGKDVELRCDPISGHTALYWYRQSLGQGLEFLIYFQGNSAPDKSGLPSDRFSAERTGGSVSTLTIQRTQQEDSAVYLCASSLLAGGLSDTQYFGPGTRLTVL.

This chain links TRBV2 with TRBJ2-1; 14 positions agree with TRBD2. V lost 6 bases and J lost 6; bases outside the gene matches: 10. The CDR3 covers 17 residues. CDR1 SNHLY and CDR2 FYNNEI come from the germline V gene. CDR3 residues: CASRDSGLAGVINEQFF. Here the CDR3 DNA reads TGTGCCAGCAGGGATTCGGGACTAGCGGGAGTAATCAATGAGCAGTTCTTC.

This rearrangement joins TRBV7-9 to TRBJ1-1, with D maybe TRBD1 (5 bases). The CDR3 extends over 15 amino acids. V was pared by 1 base and J by 4 bases, with 13 bases between. The germline CDR1 and CDR2 sequences are SEHNR and FQNEAQ (reference sequence). The CDR3 sequence: CASSLGRGVGTEAFF. CDR3 coding DNA: TGTGCCAGCAGCTTAGGAAGGGGTGTCGGCACTGAAGCTTTCTTT.

The gene calls are TRBV2 and TRBJ2-5, with 15 bases lining up with TRBD2. Per the germline V gene, CDR1 is SNHLY and CDR2 is FYNNEI. This CDR3 region has 16 residues. Germline trimming cut 5 bases from V and 5 bases from J; bases unmatched to any gene: 6. CDR3 coding DNA: TGTGCCAGCAGTCCTAGGACTAGCGGGGGGGCGGAGACCCAGTACTTC. Residues: CASSPRTSGGAETQYF.

The chain couples TRBV19 to TRBJ2-2, with D maybe TRBD1 (6 bases). This CDR3 contains 16 residues. The ends were cut back, 5 bases at V and 4 bases at J, with 17 bases in the middle. Germline CDR1 reads LNHDA; CDR2 reads SQIVND (reference sequence). CDR3 loop: CASSHFTGTGTGELFF. Written as DNA, the CDR3 is TGTGCCAGTAGTCATTTTACAGGGACGGGCACCGGGGAGCTGTTTTTT.

This clone was recorded once. The chain carries TRBV6-5 and TRBJ2-1, with 9 bases lining up with TRBD1. The germline CDR1 and CDR2 sequences are MNHEY and SVGAGI. This CDR3 has 15 residues. J was trimmed by 6 bases and V by 4 bases; bases with no gene match: 7. The CDR3 region has the DNA TGTGCCAGCAGTTTACAGGGACAGGGAGGCAATGAGCAGTTCTTC. Translation: CASSLQGQGGNEQFF.

This clone was observed a handful of times. The chain links TRBV28 to TRBJ2-1; 12 nucleotides match TRBD2. Germline assignment: CDR1 MDHEN and CDR2 SYDVKM. Losses at the gene ends were 2 bases for V and 5 bases for J; bases not matched to a gene: 1. This CDR3 has 15 residues. The CDR3 loop reads CASSLRLAGDNEQFF. CDR3 DNA: TGTGCCAGCAGTTTAAGACTAGCGGGGGACAATGAGCAGTTCTTC.